This record concerns one T cell receptor (beta chain) sequence. Looked up from germline, CDR1 is LNHDA and CDR2 is SQIVND (reference sequence). V lost 2 bases and J lost 7, with 15 bases in between. The CDR3 is 15 amino acids. These data belong to a study of cytomegalovirus exposure and HLA in healthy donors. Use of 60 Vbeta and 13 Jbeta primers characterized the PCR. Here immunoSEQ multiplex PCR was the method, and the copy in TCRdb shows in-frame clones only, minus some. In the table there are hundreds of thousands of clones, around 84% of which are singletons. The genes are TRBV19 and TRBJ1-5; D is uncertain. The sequencing sample was made of PBMCs. The TCR comes from a girl aged 2 to 9 in good health and CMV-seronegative. The CDR3 protein is CASSITGKAWQPQHF. In DNA form, the CDR3 reads TGTGCCAGTAGTATAACGGGGAAGGCTTGGCAGCCCCAGCATTTT.